This TCR beta chain came from a study of Graves' ophthalmopathy and Graves' hyperthyroidism. Germline CDR1 is MGHRA and CDR2 is YSYEKL. This CDR3 is 17 amino acids long. Trimming cost V 4 bases and J 5 bases, with 24 bases left between them. Using RNA transcripts, the TCR beta CDR3 regions were amplified. The authors performed first-round RT-PCR with HTBI primers and then a second-round multiplex PCR. TCRdb re-analysed the multiplex PCR reads in MiXCR, keeping a single row per CDR3 protein. The table shows about 340,000 distinct CDR3 sequences, with roughly a sixth occurring only once. Ten or more counts support this clonotype. Antigen: not known. Study findings and constraints: Clonotypes were expanded in thyroid at above 0.001 frequency, and most also appeared in blood.

The sequenced sample consisted of peripheral blood. V usage is TRBV4-1 and J usage is TRBJ2-7; D is unresolved. The TCR originated in an adult man with Graves' ophthalmopathy. CDR3 sequence reads: CASSPLPRSSSVDEQYF. The CDR3 DNA is TGCGCCAGCAGCCCACTACCGAGATCCTCCTCAGTCGACGAGCAGTACTTC.